This entry lists 25 T cell receptor beta chains sequenced from one sample in a study of blood T cell repertoires in COVID-19. Only in-frame clones appear in the TCRdb table, and some are missing; sequencing was by immunoSEQ multiplex PCR. The sample records about 98,000 clones, more than 65% being singletons. The sample taken for sequencing was peripheral blood. These TCRs come from an elderly woman with acute or convalescent COVID-19.

The chain has TRBV15 and TRBJ2-5, with D possibly being TRBD2 (5 bases). Trimming removed 2 bases at V and 5 bases at J, with 21 bases between. Germline CDR1 and CDR2: LNHNV and YYDKDF (reference sequence). This CDR3 contains 17 residues. CDR3 loop: CATSRPREGFGSETQYF. CDR3 DNA sequence: TGTGCCACCAGCAGACCACGTGAGGGCTTCGGATCCGAGACCCAGTACTTC.

This clone was counted once. The chain is built from TRBV5-1 and TRBJ2-7, with 12 bases aligning to TRBD2. In germline, CDR1 is SGHRS, CDR2 YFSETQ. The length of the CDR3 is 19 residues. The V segment lost 5 bases and the J segment 1 base; nucleotides outside the gene matches: 16. The CDR3 is CASSFASSGGALGSYEQYV. The CDR3 region has the DNA TGCGCCAGCAGTTTTGCGTCTAGCGGGGGGGCCCTAGGTTCCTACGAGCAGTACGTC.

The chain joins TRBV18 to TRBJ2-3, with D perhaps matching TRBD1 (5 bases). The CDR3 spans 13 residues. The germline gives CDR1 KGHSH, CDR2 LQKENI. Trimming stripped 8 bases from V and 3 bases from J, with 12 bases between. CDR3 residues: CASTSPGTDTQYF. CDR3 nucleotide sequence: TGTGCCAGCACCTCCCCAGGGACAGATACGCAGTATTTT.

The chain is built from TRBV2 and TRBJ2-3; TRBD2 might be the D (5 bases). The CDR3 has 16 amino acids. CDR1 SNHLY and CDR2 FYNNEI come from the germline V gene. V was shortened by 2 bases and J by 0 bases, with 12 bases between the two germline ends. The CDR3 loop reads CASSERGSPSTDTQYF. In nucleotides, the CDR3 is TGTGCCAGCAGTGAAAGAGGGTCACCTAGCACAGATACGCAGTATTTT.

This sequence joins TRBV28 and TRBJ1-4; 7 positions agree with TRBD1. CDR3 length: 14 amino acids. Germline CDR1 is MDHEN and CDR2 is SYDVKM. With 7 bases clipped from V and 7 bases from J, the junction kept 9 bases outside the gene matches. The CDR3 bases are TGTGCCAGCACATCAGGGGGGTCAGTTGAAAAACTGTTTTTT. Protein: CASTSGGSVEKLFF.

The genes are TRBV6-4 and TRBJ2-1; D possibly corresponds to TRBD2 (6 bases). This CDR3 comprises 14 residues. V was clipped by 5 bases and J by 7 bases, with 15 bases between them. Germline CDR1 is MRHNA and CDR2 is SNTAGT. The CDR3 bases are TGTGCCAGCAGTCTAGGAGGGGCGGGGAATGAGCAGTTCTTC. The encoded protein is CASSLGGAGNEQFF.

V and J are TRBV14 and TRBJ2-1, with TRBD1 matching over 12 bases. CDR3 length: 14 amino acids. Germline assignment: CDR1 SGHDN and CDR2 FVKESK. V trimming: 4 bases; J trimming: 15 bases; junction bases outside the gene matches: 10. CDR3 amino acids: CASSLGTGGIFVFF. CDR3 bases: TGTGCCAGCAGCCTCGGGACAGGGGGCATTTTTGTGTTCTTC.

The count of this clone is one. V gene TRBV9 combines with J gene TRBJ1-3, with D perhaps TRBD1 (6 bases). V lost 4 bases and J lost 2, with 16 bases in between. Per germline, CDR1 SGDLS and CDR2 YYNGEE. CDR3 length: 16 amino acids. CDR3 sequence (DNA): TGTGCCAGCAGCACTCTGGACAGAGCTCCTGGAAACACCATATATTTT. This codes for CASSTLDRAPGNTIYF.

The CDR3 sequence is CASSRRGETQYF. The CDR3 bases are TGTGCCAGCAGCAGGAGGGGTGAGACCCAGTACTTC. This chain connects TRBV5-5 to TRBJ2-5, with a tentative D call TRBD2 (6 bases). The CDR3 sequence is 12 residues long. With 4 bases removed from V and 5 bases from J, the gap between germline ends came to 9 bases. Looked up from germline, CDR1 is SGHKS and CDR2 is YYEKEE (reference sequence).

The chain uses TRBV28 and TRBJ2-5, with D maybe TRBD2 (6 bases). The CDR3 has 15 amino acids. Trimming shortened V by 5 bases and J by 4 bases, and 17 bases separated the two germline ends. Germline V gene data show CDR1 as MDHEN and CDR2 as SYDVKM. Here the CDR3 DNA reads TGTGCCAGCAGTCGCGGGAACCCGGGTGGAGAGACCCAGTACTTC. Protein: CASSRGNPGGETQYF.

The chain carries TRBV18 and TRBJ2-1, with 9 nucleotides matching TRBD1. Germline V lookup: CDR1 KGHSH, CDR2 LQKENI. Trimming removed 4 bases from V and 6 bases from J; junction bases left unmatched: 13. The CDR3 sequence is 17 residues long. The DNA for the CDR3 is TGTGCCAGCTCACGAGATCACCCGGGACAGGGAGGCAATGAGCAGTTCTTC. Its translation: CASSRDHPGQGGNEQFF. Using reference TRBV18 and TRBJ2-1 for the parts outside the CDR3, the full variable domain is NAGVMQNPRHLVRRRGQEARLRCSPMKGHSHVYWYRQLPEEGLKFMVYLQKENIIDESGMPKERFSAEFPKEGPSILRIQQVVRGDSAAYFCASSRDHPGQGGNEQFFGPGTRLTVL.

The chain employs TRBV5-6 and TRBJ2-3, with D uncertain. The V gene's germline CDR1 is SGHDT and CDR2 YYEEEE. V dropped 1 base and J dropped 4 bases, with 10 bases sitting between them. The CDR3 is 14 amino acids. The CDR3: CASSLPGSADTQYF. The CDR3, as DNA: TGTGCCAGCAGCTTGCCAGGTTCCGCAGATACGCAGTATTTT.

The V gene is TRBV28, the J gene TRBJ1-1, with D possibly matching TRBD1 (5 bases). This CDR3 is built from 12 residues. Germline values: CDR1 MDHEN, CDR2 SYDVKM. With 4 bases removed from V and 7 bases from J, the gap between germline ends came to 10 bases. CDR3 in amino acids: CASSSDSDEAFF. The CDR3 DNA sequence: TGTGCCAGCAGTTCCGACAGCGATGAAGCTTTCTTT.

V usage is TRBV4-1 and J usage is TRBJ1-2; 9 positions agree with TRBD1. Germline CDR1 is MGHRA and CDR2 is YSYEKL. CDR3 size: 15 residues. Trimming at V came to 4 bases and at J to 4 bases, leaving 7 bases not matched to a gene. The CDR3, as DNA: TGCGCCAGCAGCCCCACCGGGACAGGGTTCTATGGCTACACCTTC. This codes for CASSPTGTGFYGYTF.

This chain connects TRBV28 to TRBJ2-6; TRBD2 matches 8 bases. Germline V gene lookup returns CDR1 MDHEN and CDR2 SYDVKM. The CDR3 is 15 amino acids. The CDR3 nucleotides are TGTGCTTCGGGGGGGGCCTACTCTGGGGCCAACGTCCTGACTTTC. Amino acids: CASGGAYSGANVLTF.

The chain combines TRBV5-1 with TRBJ1-6, with D possibly matching TRBD1 (5 bases). V was trimmed by 0 bases and J by 5 bases, leaving 12 bases between them. In germline, CDR1 is SGHRS, CDR2 YFSETQ. The CDR3 has 16 amino acids. Here the CDR3 reads CASSLAVKGDNSPLHF. CDR3 DNA: TGCGCCAGCAGCTTGGCAGTTAAAGGGGATAATTCACCCCTCCACTTT. The variable domain in full, with the rest retrieved from reference TRBV5-1 and TRBJ1-6, is KAGVTQTPRYLIKTRGQQVTLSCSPISGHRSVSWYQQTPGQGLQFLFEYFSETQRNKGNFPGRFSGRQFSNSRSEMNVSTLELGDSALYLCASSLAVKGDNSPLHFGNGTRLTVT.

This chain joins TRBV2 and TRBJ2-7; 7 bases fit TRBD2. V gave up 9 bases and J gave up 0 bases; unmatched junction bases: 5. CDR1 and CDR2 from the germline V gene are SNHLY and FYNNEI. The CDR3 spans 13 residues. The CDR3 here is CASLAEPSYEQYF. Here the CDR3 DNA reads TGTGCCAGTCTAGCGGAACCCTCCTACGAGCAGTACTTC.

The gene calls are TRBV27 and TRBJ2-7; a weak D match, TRBD2 (5 bases). Germline assignment: CDR1 MNHEY and CDR2 SMNVEV (reference sequence). There are 14 residues in the CDR3. With 6 bases removed from V and 4 bases from J, the gap between germline ends came to 16 bases. DNA for the CDR3: TGTGCCAGCAGACGGACTGACGATCCTTACGAGCAGTACGTC. It encodes CASRRTDDPYEQYV.

This clone was seen a handful of times. This chain uses TRBV9 with TRBJ2-1, with 7 bases identical to TRBD2. The germline V gene has CDR1 SGDLS and CDR2 YYNGEE. This CDR3 comprises 14 residues. With V trimmed by 4 bases and J by 2 bases, 3 bases remained unmatched. The CDR3 loop is CASSPGTTYNEQFF. The CDR3 DNA reads TGTGCCAGCAGCCCCGGGACTACCTACAATGAGCAGTTCTTC.

The chain employs TRBV12-3 or TRBV12-4 and TRBJ1-3; D not resolved. Trimming cost V 8 bases and J 3 bases, with 5 bases left between them. This CDR3 contains 11 residues. The CDR3 bases are TGTGCCAGCCTAAGTGGAAACACCATATATTTT. This sequence encodes CASLSGNTIYF.

This clone was seen once. The genes are TRBV27 and TRBJ1-2; a weak D match, TRBD1 (6 bases). CDR3 length equals 16 residues. Between the trimmed V and J ends, which lost 6 bases and 2 bases, there was a span of 19 bases. The germline V gene encodes CDR1 MNHEY and CDR2 SMNVEV (reference sequence). The CDR3 DNA follows: TGTGCCAGCAGGATCAATACAGGGTTCCCCAACTATGGCTACACCTTC. Protein product: CASRINTGFPNYGYTF.

This clone was seen repeatedly, ten times or more. The CDR3 protein is CASSVLAESGEQYF. In nucleotides, the CDR3 is TGTGCCAGCAGTGTACTAGCGGAGTCTGGAGAGCAGTACTTC. The chain combines TRBV2 with TRBJ2-7; 8 bases match TRBD2. The CDR3 consists of 14 residues. V shed 4 bases and J 7 bases; nucleotides not matched to a gene: 9. Germline loops: CDR1 SNHLY, CDR2 FYNNEI.

Only a few counts were recorded for this clone. The identical CDR3 is also encoded by other nucleotide sequences in the sample. J is TRBJ2-3 and V is TRBV7-9, with a tentative D call TRBD2 (6 bases). The length of the CDR3 is 14 residues. Trimming cost V 3 bases and J 0 bases, with 7 bases left between them. Germline V CDR1 and CDR2: SEHNR, FQNEAQ (reference sequence). The CDR3 loop reads CASSLEGSTDTQYF. Written as DNA, the CDR3 is TGTGCCAGCAGCTTGGAGGGAAGCACAGATACGCAGTATTTT.

The rearrangement links TRBV3-1 (or the pseudogene TRBV3-2) to TRBJ2-4, with 9 bases identical to TRBD1. Germline V gives CDR1 LGHDT, CDR2 YNNKEL (reference sequence). The CDR3 spans 15 residues. The V gene end was trimmed by 4 bases and the J gene end by 7 bases; junction bases not matched to a gene: 8. CDR3 protein: CASSLNRGRENIQYF. The CDR3 nucleotides read TGTGCCAGCAGCCTTAACAGGGGGCGTGAGAACATTCAGTACTTC.

V usage is TRBV5-6 and J usage is TRBJ2-3; tentative D call: TRBD1 (6 bases). V dropped 4 bases and J dropped 6 bases, with 12 bases sitting between them. CDR3 size: 13 residues. The germline V gene encodes CDR1 SGHDT and CDR2 YYEEEE. The CDR3 region is CASSTGQFDTQYF. CDR3 DNA sequence: TGTGCCAGCAGCACCGGACAGTTCGATACGCAGTATTTT.